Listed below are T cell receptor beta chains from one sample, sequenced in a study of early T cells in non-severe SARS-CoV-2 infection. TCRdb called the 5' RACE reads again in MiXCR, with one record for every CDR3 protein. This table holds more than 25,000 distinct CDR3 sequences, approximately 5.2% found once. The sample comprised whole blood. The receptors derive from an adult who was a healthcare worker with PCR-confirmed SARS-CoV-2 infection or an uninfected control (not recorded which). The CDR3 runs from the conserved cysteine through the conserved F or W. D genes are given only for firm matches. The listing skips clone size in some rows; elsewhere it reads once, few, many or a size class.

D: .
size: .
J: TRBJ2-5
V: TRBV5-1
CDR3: CASSLGLVEETQYF
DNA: TGCGCCAGCAGCTTGGGACTAGTAGAAGAGACCCAGTACTTC

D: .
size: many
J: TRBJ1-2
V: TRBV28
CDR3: CASSFDGYGYTF
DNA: TGTGCCAGCAGTTTTGACGGTTATGGCTACACCTTC

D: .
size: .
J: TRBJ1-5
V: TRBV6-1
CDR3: CASTRQNNQPQHF
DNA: TGTGCCAGCACTCGACAGAACAATCAGCCCCAGCATTTT

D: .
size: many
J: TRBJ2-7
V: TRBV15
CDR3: CATGPSRGEQYF
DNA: TGTGCCACCGGACCAAGCAGGGGCGAGCAGTACTTC

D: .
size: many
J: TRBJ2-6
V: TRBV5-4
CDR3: CASSLGFGANVLTF
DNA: TGTGCCAGCAGCTTGGGGTTTGGGGCCAACGTCCTGACTTTC

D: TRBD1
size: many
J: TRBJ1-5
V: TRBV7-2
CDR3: CASSLATGGRSNQPQHF
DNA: TGTGCCAGCAGCTTAGCCACAGGGGGCAGGAGCAATCAGCCCCAGCATTTT

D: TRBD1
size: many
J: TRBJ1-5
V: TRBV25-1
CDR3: CASSAGQGFSQPQHF
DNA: TGTGCCAGCAGTGCGGGACAGGGGTTTTCTCAGCCCCAGCATTTT

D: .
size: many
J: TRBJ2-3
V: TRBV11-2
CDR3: CASSLEGASVDTQYF
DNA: TGTGCCAGCAGCTTAGAAGGAGCTTCGGTAGATACGCAGTATTTT

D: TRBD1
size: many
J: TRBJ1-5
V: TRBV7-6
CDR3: CASSLGWGQGKANQPQHF
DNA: TGTGCCAGCAGCTTAGGGTGGGGACAGGGGAAGGCCAATCAGCCCCAGCATTTT

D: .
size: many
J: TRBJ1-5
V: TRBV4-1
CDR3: CASSQDRAGSQPQHF
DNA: TGCGCCAGCAGCCAAGATCGGGCAGGGTCTCAGCCCCAGCATTTT

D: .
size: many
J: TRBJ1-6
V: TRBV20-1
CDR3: CSARGELENSPLHF
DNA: TGCAGTGCTAGAGGGGAACTGGAGAATTCACCCCTCCACTTT

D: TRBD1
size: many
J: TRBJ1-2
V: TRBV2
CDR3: CASRQQLGQGGYGYTF
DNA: TGTGCCAGCAGACAACAACTGGGCCAGGGGGGGTATGGCTACACCTTC

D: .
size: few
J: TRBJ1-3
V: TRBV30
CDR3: CAWSVRGGTGNTIYF
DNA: TGTGCCTGGAGTGTTCGGGGGGGAACTGGAAACACCATATATTTT

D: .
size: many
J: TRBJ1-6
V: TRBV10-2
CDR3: CASSEGNSPLHF
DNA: TGCGCCAGCAGTGAGGGGAATTCACCCCTCCACTTT

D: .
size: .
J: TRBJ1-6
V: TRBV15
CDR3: CATSRGPGLNSPLHF
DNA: TGTGCCACCAGCAGAGGGCCGGGGCTCAATTCACCCCTCCACTTT

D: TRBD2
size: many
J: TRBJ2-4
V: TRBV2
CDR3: CASSDSGSAKNIQYF
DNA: TGTGCCAGCAGTGATAGCGGGTCGGCCAAAAACATTCAGTACTTC

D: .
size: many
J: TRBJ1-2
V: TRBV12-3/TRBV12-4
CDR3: CASAARQDRGYTF
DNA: TGTGCCAGCGCTGCGAGACAGGATCGTGGCTACACCTTC

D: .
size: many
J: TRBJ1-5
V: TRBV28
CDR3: CASSPGTLGNQPQHF
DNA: TGTGCCAGCAGCCCGGGGACCCTGGGAAATCAGCCCCAGCATTTT

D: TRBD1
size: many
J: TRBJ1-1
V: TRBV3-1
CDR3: CASSQGQGREMNTEAFF
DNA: TGTGCCAGCAGCCAAGGACAGGGCAGGGAGATGAACACTGAAGCTTTCTTT

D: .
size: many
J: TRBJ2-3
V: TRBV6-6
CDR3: CASKSGSTDTQYF
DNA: TGTGCCAGCAAGTCGGGGAGCACAGATACGCAGTATTTT

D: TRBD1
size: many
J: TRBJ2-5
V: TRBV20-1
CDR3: CSAPQMTGRETQYF
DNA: TGCAGTGCTCCTCAGATGACAGGGCGAGAGACCCAGTACTTC

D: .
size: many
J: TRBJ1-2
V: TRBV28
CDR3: CASSAQLQGYGYTF
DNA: TGTGCCAGCAGTGCCCAGCTACAGGGATATGGCTACACCTTC

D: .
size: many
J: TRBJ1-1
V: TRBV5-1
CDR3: CASSPRGAGGTEAFF
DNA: TGCGCCAGCAGCCCCCGGGGAGCCGGAGGCACTGAAGCTTTCTTT

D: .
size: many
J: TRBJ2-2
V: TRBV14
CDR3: CASSQVPRGTGELFF
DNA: TGTGCCAGCAGCCAAGTGCCCCGGGGAACCGGGGAGCTGTTTTTT

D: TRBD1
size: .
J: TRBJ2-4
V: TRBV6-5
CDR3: CASCYSRQGAQNIQYF
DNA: TGTGCCAGCTGTTACTCGAGACAGGGAGCCCAAAACATTCAGTACTTC

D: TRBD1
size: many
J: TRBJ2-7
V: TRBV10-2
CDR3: CATLDRGGEQYF
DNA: TGCGCCACTTTGGACAGGGGGGGCGAGCAGTACTTC

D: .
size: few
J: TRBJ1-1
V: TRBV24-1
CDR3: CATRDLGNTEAFF
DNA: TGTGCCACCCGAGATCTTGGGAACACTGAAGCTTTCTTT

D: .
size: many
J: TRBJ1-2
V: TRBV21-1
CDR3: CASSGDRVRTFYGYTF
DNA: TGTGCCAGCAGCGGGGACAGAGTTAGGACCTTTTATGGCTACACCTTC

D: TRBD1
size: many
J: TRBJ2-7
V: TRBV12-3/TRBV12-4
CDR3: CASSWDSSYEQYF
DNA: TGTGCCAGCAGTTGGGACAGCTCCTACGAGCAGTACTTC

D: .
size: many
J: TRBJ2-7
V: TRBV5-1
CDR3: CASSGEPGPYEQYF
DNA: TGCGCCAGCAGCGGGGAACCGGGACCTTACGAGCAGTACTTC

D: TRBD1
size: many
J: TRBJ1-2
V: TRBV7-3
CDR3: CASSPDGTGPLRKVGYTF
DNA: TGTGCCAGCAGCCCTGATGGGACAGGGCCACTCCGAAAGGTGGGCTACACCTTC

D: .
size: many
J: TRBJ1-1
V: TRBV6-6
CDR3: CASSLTGTVNTEAFF
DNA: TGTGCCAGCAGTCTCACCGGGACGGTGAACACTGAAGCTTTCTTT

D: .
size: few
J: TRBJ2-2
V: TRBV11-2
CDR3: CASSLEPSGELFF
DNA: TGTGCCAGCAGCTTAGAGCCCAGCGGGGAGCTGTTTTTT

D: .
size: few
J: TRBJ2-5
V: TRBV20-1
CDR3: CSAIDHQETQYF
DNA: TGCAGTGCTATAGACCACCAAGAGACCCAGTACTTC

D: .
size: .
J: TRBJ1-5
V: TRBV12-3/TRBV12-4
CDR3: CASSFGVRSNQPQHF
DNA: TGTGCCAGCAGTTTTGGGGTTCGGAGCAATCAGCCCCAGCATTTT

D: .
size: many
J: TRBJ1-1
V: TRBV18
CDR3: CASSPDRDAAFF
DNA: TGTGCCAGCTCACCTGATAGAGACGCGGCTTTCTTT

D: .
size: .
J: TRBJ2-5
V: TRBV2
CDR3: CARQRLGGRETQYF
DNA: TGTGCCAGACAGAGGTTGGGGGGACGAGAGACCCAGTACTTC

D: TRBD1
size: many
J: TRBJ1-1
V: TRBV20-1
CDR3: CSASKSQGGRNTEAFF
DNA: TGCAGTGCTAGTAAATCCCAAGGGGGCAGAAACACTGAAGCTTTCTTT

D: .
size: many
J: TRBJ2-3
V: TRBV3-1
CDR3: CASSQEFSPVTDTQYF
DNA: TGTGCCAGCAGCCAAGAATTTAGCCCGGTCACCGATACGCAGTATTTT